Sequencing of this T cell receptor beta chain was carried out in a study of T-cell memory formation after mild COVID-19. Study summary: There were largely donor-specific TCR clusters. Whole-study results and caveats: For contracting clones, CD4+ ones sat mainly in CM and EM, CD8+ in EMRA. Cross-reactive memory appears to have joined, as suggested by some responding clones showing up in pre-infection memory.

One entry per CDR3 protein results from TCRdb running MiXCR on the 5' RACE reads. The sample lists around 450,000 distinct CDR3 sequences; 20% to 25% were seen once. Germline CDR1 DFQATT, CDR2 SNEGSKA (reference sequence). Between the trimmed V and J ends, which lost 5 bases and 2 bases, there was a span of 24 bases. The CDR3 is 17 amino acids. About this clonotype itself: Its antigen is currently unknown.

Sequencing was performed on PBMCs or a T cell subset sorted from them (not recorded which). The source of this sequence is an adult woman who had mild COVID-19 (a few samples of this study predate the infection). Cell type and time point are not known. The genes are TRBV20-1 and TRBJ1-2; the D gene is possibly TRBD1 (5 bases). The chain's CDR3 is CSAHLRRGTVSNYGYTF. The CDR3 DNA reads TGCAGTGCTCACCTGAGGAGGGGAACAGTCTCCAACTATGGCTACACCTTC.